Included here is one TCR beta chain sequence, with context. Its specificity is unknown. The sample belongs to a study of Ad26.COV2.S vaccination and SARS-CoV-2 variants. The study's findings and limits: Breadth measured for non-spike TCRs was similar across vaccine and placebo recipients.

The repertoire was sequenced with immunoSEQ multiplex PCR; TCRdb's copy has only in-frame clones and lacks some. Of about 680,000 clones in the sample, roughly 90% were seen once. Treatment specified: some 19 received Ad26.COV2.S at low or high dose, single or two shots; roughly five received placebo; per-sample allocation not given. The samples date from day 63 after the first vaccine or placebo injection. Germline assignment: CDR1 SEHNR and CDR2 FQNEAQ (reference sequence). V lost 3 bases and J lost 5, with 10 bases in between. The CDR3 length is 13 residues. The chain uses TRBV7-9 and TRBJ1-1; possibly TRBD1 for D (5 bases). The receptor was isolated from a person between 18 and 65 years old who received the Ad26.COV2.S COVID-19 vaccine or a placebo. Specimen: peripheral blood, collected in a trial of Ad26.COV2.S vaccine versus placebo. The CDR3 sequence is CASSFWGETEAFF. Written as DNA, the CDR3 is TGTGCCAGCAGCTTCTGGGGGGAGACTGAAGCTTTCTTT.